The text below deals with one TCR beta chain. No antigen is known for it. The data derive from a study of early T cells in non-severe SARS-CoV-2 infection. TCRdb reprocessed the 5' RACE reads with MiXCR, giving one entry per CDR3 protein. The data contain about 97,000 distinct CDR3 sequences, around 10% of them seen just once; the ten biggest clones take up around 4.3%. Study-wide findings and caveats: VDJdb matches were skewed toward anti-spike CD8 T cell responses.

The sequencing used whole blood, collected at baseline. The clonotype was recovered from an adult who was a healthcare worker with PCR-confirmed SARS-CoV-2 infection or an uninfected control (not recorded which).

The CDR3 DNA is TGTGCCAGCAGACAAGACCTCTCTCGGGGTTCACCCCTCCACTTT. Its translation is CASRQDLSRGSPLHF. The rearrangement uses TRBV7-2 and TRBJ1-6; D gene uncertain. In germline, CDR1 is SGHTA, CDR2 FQGNSA. Trimming removed 6 bases from V and 9 bases from J, with 18 bases in between. CDR3 length equals 15 residues. Combining the CDR3 with reference TRBV7-2 and TRBJ1-6 gives the whole variable domain GAGVSQSPSNKVTEKGKDVELRCDPISGHTALYWYRQSLGQGLEFLIYFQGNSAPDKSGLPSDRFSAERTGGSVSTLTIQRTQQEDSAVYLCASRQDLSRGSPLHFGNGTRLTVT.